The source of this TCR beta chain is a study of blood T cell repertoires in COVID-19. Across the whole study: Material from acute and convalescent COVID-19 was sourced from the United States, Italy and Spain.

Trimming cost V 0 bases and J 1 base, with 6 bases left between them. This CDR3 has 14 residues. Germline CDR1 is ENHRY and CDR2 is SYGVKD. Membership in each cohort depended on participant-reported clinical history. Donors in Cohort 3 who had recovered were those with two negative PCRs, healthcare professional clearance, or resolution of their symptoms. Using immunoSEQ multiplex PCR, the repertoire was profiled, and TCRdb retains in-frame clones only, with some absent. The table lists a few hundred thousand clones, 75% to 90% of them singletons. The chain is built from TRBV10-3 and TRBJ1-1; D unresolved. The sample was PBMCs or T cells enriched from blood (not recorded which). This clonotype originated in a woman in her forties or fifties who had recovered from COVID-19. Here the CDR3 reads CAISESTGNTEAFF. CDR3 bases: TGTGCCATCAGTGAGTCGACGGGGAACACTGAAGCTTTCTTT.